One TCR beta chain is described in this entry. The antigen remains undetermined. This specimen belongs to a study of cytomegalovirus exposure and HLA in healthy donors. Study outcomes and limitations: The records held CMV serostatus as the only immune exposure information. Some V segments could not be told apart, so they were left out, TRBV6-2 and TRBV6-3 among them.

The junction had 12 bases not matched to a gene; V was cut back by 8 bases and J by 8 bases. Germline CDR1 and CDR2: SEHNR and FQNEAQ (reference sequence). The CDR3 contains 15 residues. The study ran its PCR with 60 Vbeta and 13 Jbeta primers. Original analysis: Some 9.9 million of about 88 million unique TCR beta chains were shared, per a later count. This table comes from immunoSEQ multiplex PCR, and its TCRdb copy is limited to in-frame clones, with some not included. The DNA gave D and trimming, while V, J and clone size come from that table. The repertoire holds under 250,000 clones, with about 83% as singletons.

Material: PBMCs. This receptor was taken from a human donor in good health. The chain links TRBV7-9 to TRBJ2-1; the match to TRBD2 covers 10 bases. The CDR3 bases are TGTGCCAGCGCGGGGGCGGCTAGCGGGAGCTATGAGCAGTTCTTC. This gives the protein CASAGAASGSYEQFF.